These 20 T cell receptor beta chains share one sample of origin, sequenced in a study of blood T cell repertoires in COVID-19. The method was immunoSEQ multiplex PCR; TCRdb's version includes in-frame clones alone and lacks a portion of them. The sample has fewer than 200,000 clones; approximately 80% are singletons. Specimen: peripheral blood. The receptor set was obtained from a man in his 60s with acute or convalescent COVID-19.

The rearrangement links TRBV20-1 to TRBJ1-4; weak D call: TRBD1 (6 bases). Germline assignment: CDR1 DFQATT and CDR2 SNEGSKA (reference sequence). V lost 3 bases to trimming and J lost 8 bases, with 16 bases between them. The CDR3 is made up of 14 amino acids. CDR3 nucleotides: TGCAGTGCTAGTCCCGGGGGGCGAGAAGAAAAACTGTTTTTT. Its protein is CSASPGGREEKLFF.

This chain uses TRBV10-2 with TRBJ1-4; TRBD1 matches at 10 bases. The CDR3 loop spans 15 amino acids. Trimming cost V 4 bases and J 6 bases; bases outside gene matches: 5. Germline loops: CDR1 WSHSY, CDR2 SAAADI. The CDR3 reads CASSGTGGGDEKLFF. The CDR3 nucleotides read TGCGCCAGCAGTGGGACAGGGGGAGGTGATGAAAAACTGTTTTTT.

The CDR3 protein is CASKTGGGTDTQYF. The CDR3 nucleotides read TGCGCCAGCAAGACAGGGGGCGGCACAGATACGCAGTATTTT. This chain joins TRBV10-2 and TRBJ2-3; 10 bases are a match to TRBD1. This CDR3 is 14 amino acids long. From germline, CDR1 is WSHSY and CDR2 SAAADI. The junction had 2 bases not matched to a gene; V was cut back by 7 bases and J by 1 base.

In DNA, the CDR3 is TGCGCCAGCAGCCTAGCCGGTCCGAACACCGGGGAGCTGTTTTTT. Its protein is CASSLAGPNTGELFF. This rearrangement joins TRBV4-1 to TRBJ2-2; D uncertain. The germline V and J ends were trimmed by 4 bases and 0 bases, with 9 bases remaining between them. Per germline, CDR1 MGHRA and CDR2 YSYEKL. The CDR3 covers 15 residues.

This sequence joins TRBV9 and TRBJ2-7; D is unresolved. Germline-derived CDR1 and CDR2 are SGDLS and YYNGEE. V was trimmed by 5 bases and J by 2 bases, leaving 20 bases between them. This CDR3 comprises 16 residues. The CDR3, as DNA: TGTGCCAGCAGACCACCTTTGACCAGAGGTACCTACGAGCAGTACTTC. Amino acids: CASRPPLTRGTYEQYF. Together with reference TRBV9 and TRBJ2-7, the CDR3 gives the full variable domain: DSGVTQTPKHLITATGQRVTLRCSPRSGDLSVYWYQQSLDQGLQFLIQYYNGEERAKGNILERFSAQQFPDLHSELNLSSLELGDSALYFCASRPPLTRGTYEQYFGPGTRLTVT.

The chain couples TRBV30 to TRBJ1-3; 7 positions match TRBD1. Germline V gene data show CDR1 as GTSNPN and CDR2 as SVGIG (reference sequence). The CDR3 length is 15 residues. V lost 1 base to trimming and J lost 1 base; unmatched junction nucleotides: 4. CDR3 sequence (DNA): TGTGCCTGGAGTGATACAGGGGTTTCTGGAAACACCATATATTTT. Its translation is CAWSDTGVSGNTIYF.

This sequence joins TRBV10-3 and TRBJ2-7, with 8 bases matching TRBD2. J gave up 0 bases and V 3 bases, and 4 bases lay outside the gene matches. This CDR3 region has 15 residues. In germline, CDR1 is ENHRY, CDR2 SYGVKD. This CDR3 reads CAISERREGSYEQYF. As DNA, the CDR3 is TGTGCCATCAGTGAAAGACGGGAGGGCTCCTACGAGCAGTACTTC.

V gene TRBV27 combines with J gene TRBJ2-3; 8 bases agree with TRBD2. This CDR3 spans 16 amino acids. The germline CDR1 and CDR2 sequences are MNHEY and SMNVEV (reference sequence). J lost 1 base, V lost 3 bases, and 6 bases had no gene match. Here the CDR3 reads CASSFQLTSGTDTQYF. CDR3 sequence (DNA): TGTGCCAGCAGTTTCCAACTGACTAGCGGCACAGATACGCAGTATTTT.

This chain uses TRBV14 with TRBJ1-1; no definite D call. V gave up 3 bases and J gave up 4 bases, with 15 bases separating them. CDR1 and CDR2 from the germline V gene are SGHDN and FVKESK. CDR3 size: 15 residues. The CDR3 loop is CASSHRLPRITEAFF. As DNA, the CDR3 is TGTGCCAGCAGCCACCGACTCCCACGGATCACTGAAGCTTTCTTT.

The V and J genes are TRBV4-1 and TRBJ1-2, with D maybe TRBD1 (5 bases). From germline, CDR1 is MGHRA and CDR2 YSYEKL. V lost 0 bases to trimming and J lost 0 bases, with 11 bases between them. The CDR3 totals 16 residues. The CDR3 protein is CASSQERGLANYGYTF. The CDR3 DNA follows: TGCGCCAGCAGCCAAGAAAGGGGATTAGCTAACTATGGCTACACCTTC.

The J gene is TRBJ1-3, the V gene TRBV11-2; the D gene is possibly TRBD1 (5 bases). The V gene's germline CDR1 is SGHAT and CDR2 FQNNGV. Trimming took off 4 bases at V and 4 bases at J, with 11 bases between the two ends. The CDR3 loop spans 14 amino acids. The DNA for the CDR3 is TGTGCCAGCAGCTCGCGGGGGGGAGGAAACACCATATATTTT. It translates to CASSSRGGGNTIYF.

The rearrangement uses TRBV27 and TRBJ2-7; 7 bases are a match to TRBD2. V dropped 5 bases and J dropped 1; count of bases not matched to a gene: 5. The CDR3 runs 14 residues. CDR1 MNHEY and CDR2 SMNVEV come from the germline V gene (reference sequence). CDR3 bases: TGTGCCAGCAGTCCGGGACTAACATCCTACGAGCAGTACTTC. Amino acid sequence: CASSPGLTSYEQYF.

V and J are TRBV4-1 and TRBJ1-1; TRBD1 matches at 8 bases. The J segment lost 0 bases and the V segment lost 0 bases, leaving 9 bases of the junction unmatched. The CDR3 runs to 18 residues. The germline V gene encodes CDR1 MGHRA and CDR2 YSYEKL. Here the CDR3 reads CASSQDPRDRGMNTEAFF. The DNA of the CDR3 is TGCGCCAGCAGCCAAGATCCGAGAGACAGGGGAATGAACACTGAAGCTTTCTTT.

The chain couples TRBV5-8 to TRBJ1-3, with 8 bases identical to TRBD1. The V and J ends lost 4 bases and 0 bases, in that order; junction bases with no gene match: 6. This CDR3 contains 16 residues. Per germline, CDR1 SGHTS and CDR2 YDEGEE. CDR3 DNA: TGTGCCAGCAGCAGAGGACAGGGCCTCTCTGGAAACACCATATATTTT. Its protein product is CASSRGQGLSGNTIYF.

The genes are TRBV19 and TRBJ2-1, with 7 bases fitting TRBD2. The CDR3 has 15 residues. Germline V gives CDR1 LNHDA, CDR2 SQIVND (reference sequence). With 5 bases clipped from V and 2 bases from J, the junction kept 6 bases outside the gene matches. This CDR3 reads CASSLASGTYNEQFF. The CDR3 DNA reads TGTGCCAGTAGTTTAGCTAGCGGCACCTACAATGAGCAGTTCTTC.

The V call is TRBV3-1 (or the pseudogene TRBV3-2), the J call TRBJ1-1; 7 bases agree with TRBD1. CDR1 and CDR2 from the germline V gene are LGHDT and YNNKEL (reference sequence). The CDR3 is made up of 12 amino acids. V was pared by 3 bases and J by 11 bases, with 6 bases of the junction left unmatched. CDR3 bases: TGTGCCAGCAGCCACAGGGGGTCCTATGCTTTCTTT. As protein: CASSHRGSYAFF.

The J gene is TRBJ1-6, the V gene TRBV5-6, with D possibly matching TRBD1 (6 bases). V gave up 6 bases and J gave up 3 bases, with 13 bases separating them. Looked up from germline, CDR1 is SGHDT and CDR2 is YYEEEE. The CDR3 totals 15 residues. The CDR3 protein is CASNREGGYNSPLHF. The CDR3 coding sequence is TGTGCCAGCAACCGAGAAGGGGGCTATAATTCACCCCTCCACTTT.

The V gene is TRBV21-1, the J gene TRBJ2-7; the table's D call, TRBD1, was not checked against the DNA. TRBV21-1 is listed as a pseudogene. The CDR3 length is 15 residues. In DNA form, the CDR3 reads TGTGCCAGCAGCTCCCCCTGGCAGGGGGGAAACGAGCAGTACTTC. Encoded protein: CASSSPWQGGNEQYF.

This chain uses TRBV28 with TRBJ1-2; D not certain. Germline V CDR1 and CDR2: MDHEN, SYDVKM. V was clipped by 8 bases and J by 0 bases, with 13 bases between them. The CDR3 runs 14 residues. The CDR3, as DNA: TGTGCCAGCGAGTTCTTACCTCCTAACTATGGCTACACCTTC. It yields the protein CASEFLPPNYGYTF.

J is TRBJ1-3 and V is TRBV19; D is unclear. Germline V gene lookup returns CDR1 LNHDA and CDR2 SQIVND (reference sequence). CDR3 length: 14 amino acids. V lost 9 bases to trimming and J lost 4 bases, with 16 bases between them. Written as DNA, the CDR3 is TGTGCCAGCAAATCCGGCGGAGACGGAAACACCATATATTTT. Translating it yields CASKSGGDGNTIYF.